Here is one T cell receptor (beta chain) with its context. Antigen unknown. This entry is derived from a study of graft-versus-host responses after intestinal transplantation. About the research overall: Multivisceral, liver-intestinal, or isolated intestinal transplants were received by the recipients. General observations from the study: An association linked early post-transplant HvG declines with peak circulating GvH clone levels.

Trimming stripped 5 bases from V and 2 bases from J, with 14 bases between. This CDR3 is 15 amino acids long. Germline CDR1 MNHEY, CDR2 SMNVEV (reference sequence). Using immunoSEQ multiplex PCR, the repertoire was profiled, and TCRdb retains in-frame clones only, with some absent. The sample carries around 13,000 clones, around 70% recorded once. The graft tissue was processed, and this released both intraepithelial and lamina propria lymphocytes. Sequenced here: ileum tissue, sampled 16 days after intestinal transplant. The V gene is TRBV27, the J gene TRBJ2-3; D is perhaps TRBD1 (5 bases). The clonotype originates from a human patient who received an intestinal transplant, so some T cells may come from the graft donor. CDR3 amino acids: CASSLRVLYTDTQYF. The CDR3 DNA follows: TGTGCCAGCAGTCTCAGGGTTCTCTACACAGATACGCAGTATTTT.